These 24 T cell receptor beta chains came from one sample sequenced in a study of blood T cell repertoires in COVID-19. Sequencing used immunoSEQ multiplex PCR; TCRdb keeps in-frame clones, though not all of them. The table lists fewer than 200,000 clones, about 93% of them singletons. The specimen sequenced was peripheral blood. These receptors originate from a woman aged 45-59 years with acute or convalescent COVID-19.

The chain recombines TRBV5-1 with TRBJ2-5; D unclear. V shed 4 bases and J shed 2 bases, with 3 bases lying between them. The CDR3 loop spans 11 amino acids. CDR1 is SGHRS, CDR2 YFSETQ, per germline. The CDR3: CASSLQETQYF. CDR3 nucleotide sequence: TGCGCCAGCAGCCTTCAAGAGACCCAGTACTTC. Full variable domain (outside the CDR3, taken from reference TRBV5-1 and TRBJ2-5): KAGVTQTPRYLIKTRGQQVTLSCSPISGHRSVSWYQQTPGQGLQFLFEYFSETQRNKGNFPGRFSGRQFSNSRSEMNVSTLELGDSALYLCASSLQETQYFGPGTRLLVL.

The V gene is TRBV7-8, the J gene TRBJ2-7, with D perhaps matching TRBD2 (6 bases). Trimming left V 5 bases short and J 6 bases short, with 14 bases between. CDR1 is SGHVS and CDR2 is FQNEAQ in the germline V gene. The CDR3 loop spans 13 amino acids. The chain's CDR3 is CASSGRVGGEQYF. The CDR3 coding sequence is TGTGCCAGCAGCGGACGAGTCGGGGGCGAGCAGTACTTC.

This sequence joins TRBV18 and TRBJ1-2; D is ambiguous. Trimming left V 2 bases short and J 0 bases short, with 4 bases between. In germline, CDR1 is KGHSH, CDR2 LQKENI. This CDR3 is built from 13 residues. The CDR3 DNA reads TGTGCCAGCTCACCAGTTACTAACTATGGCTACACCTTC. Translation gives CASSPVTNYGYTF.

CDR3 residues: CATSFDRAEAFF. CDR3 nucleotide sequence: TGTGCCACCTCCTTTGACAGGGCTGAAGCTTTCTTT. The rearrangement links TRBV10-3 to TRBJ1-1, with 7 bases that match TRBD1. The CDR3 covers 12 residues. Germline CDR1 reads ENHRY; CDR2 reads SYGVKD. V was clipped by 10 bases and J by 6 bases; unmatched bases: 8.

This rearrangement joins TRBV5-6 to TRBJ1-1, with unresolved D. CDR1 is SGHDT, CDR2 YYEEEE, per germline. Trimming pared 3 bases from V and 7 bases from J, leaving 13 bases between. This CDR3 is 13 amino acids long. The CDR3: CASSSSVSVEAFF. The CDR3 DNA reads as TGTGCCAGCAGCTCCTCTGTTTCGGTTGAAGCTTTCTTT.

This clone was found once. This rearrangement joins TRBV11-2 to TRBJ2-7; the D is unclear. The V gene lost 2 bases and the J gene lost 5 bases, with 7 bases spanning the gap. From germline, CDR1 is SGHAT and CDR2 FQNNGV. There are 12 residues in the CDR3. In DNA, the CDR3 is TGTGCCAGCAGCTTACACAGCCACGAGCAGTACTTC. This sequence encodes CASSLHSHEQYF.

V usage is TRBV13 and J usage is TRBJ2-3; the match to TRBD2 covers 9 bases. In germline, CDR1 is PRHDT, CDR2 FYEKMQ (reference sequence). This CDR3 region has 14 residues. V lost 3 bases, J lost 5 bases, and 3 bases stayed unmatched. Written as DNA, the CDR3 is TGTGCCAGCAGCTTTGGACTAGCGTTAGATACGCAGTATTTT. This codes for CASSFGLALDTQYF.

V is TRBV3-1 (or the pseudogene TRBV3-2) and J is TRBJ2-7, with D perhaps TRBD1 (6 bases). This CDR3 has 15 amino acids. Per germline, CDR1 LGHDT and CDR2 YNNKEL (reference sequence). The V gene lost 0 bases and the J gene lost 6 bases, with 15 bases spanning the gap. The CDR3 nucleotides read TGTGCCAGCAGCCAAGAACAGGGTGAATCGAGCGAGCAGTACTTC. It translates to CASSQEQGESSEQYF.

CDR3 sequence (DNA): TGTGCCAGCAGCTTCCCTTCCGGGACTAGCACCAAACGGAACACCGGGGAGCTGTTTTTT. It translates to CASSFPSGTSTKRNTGELFF. The chain carries TRBV7-6 and TRBJ2-2, with 9 nucleotides matching TRBD2. Germline V gives CDR1 SGHVS, CDR2 FNYEAQ. J was trimmed by 1 base and V by 3 bases; bases with no gene match: 15. The CDR3 consists of 20 residues. Full variable domain (remainder filled in from reference TRBV7-6 and TRBJ2-2): GAGVSQSPRYKVTKRGQDVALRCDPISGHVSLYWYRQALGQGPEFLTYFNYEAQQDKSGLPNDRFSAERPEGSISTLTIQRTEQRDSAMYRCASSFPSGTSTKRNTGELFFGEGSRLTVL.

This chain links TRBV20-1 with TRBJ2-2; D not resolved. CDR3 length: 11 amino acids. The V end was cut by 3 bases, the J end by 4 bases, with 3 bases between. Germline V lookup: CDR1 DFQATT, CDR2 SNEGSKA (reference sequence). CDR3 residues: CSASRTGELFF. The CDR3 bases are TGCAGTGCTAGCCGCACCGGGGAGCTGTTTTTT.

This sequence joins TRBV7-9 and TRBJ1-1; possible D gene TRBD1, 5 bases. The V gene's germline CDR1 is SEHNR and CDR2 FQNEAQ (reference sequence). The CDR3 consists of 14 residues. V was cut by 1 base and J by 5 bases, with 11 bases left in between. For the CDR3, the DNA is TGTGCCAGCAGCTTAGTAGTGGGGGGGACTGAAGCTTTCTTT. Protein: CASSLVVGGTEAFF.

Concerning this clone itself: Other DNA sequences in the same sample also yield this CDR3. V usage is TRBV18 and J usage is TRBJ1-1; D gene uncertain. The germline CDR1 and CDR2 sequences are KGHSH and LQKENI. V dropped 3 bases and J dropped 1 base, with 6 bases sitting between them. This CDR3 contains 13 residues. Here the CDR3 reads CASSPGGNTEAFF. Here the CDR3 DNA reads TGTGCCAGCTCACCTGGCGGGAACACTGAAGCTTTCTTT.

The CDR3 DNA is TGCGCCAGCAGTATACAGGGACCAACCATACAGCCCCAGCATTTT. Residues: CASSIQGPTIQPQHF. The chain is built from TRBV10-2 and TRBJ1-5; D perhaps matches TRBD1 (6 bases). CDR1 and CDR2 (germline): WSHSY, SAAADI. V was trimmed by 5 bases and J by 7 bases, leaving 18 bases between them. The CDR3 sequence is 15 residues long.

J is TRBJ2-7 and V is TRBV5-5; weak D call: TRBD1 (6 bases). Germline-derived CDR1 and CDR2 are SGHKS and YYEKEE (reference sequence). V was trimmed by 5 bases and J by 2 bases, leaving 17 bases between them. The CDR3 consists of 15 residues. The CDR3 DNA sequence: TGTGCCAGCAGGAAGACAGGTGCCGACGCCTACGAGCAGTACTTC. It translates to CASRKTGADAYEQYF. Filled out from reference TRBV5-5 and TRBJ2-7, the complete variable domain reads DAGVTQSPTHLIKTRGQQVTLRCSPISGHKSVSWYQQVLGQGPQFIFQYYEKEERGRGNFPDRFSARQFPNYSSELNVNALLLGDSALYLCASRKTGADAYEQYFGPGTRLTVT.

DNA of the CDR3: TGTGCCACCAGTGAGCCCACTAGCGGGGGGGCGAGCGGGGAGCTGTTTTTT. This codes for CATSEPTSGGASGELFF. The rearrangement joins TRBV24-1 to TRBJ2-2, with 13 bases matching TRBD2. V was clipped by 4 bases and J by 7 bases; unmatched bases: 8. This CDR3 has 17 amino acids. Germline CDR1 is KGHDR and CDR2 is SFDVKD.

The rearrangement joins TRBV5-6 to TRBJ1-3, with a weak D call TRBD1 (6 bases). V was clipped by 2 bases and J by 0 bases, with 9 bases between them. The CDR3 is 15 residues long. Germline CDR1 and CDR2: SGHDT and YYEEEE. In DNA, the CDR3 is TGTGCCAGCAGCTTCCGACAGGTCTCTGGAAACACCATATATTTT. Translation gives CASSFRQVSGNTIYF.

Written as DNA, the CDR3 is TGTGCCAGCAACAATAAAGGGGCGCAAGGCTACACCTTC. As protein: CASNNKGAQGYTF. The chain has TRBV12-3 or TRBV12-4 and TRBJ1-2, with D possibly TRBD1 on 5 matching bases. The CDR3 covers 13 residues. V was trimmed by 7 bases and J by 8 bases, leaving 17 bases between them.

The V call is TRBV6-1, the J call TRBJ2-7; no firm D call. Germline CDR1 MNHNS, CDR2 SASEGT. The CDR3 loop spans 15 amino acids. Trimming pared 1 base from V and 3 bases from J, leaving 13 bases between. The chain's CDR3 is CASSEGGQFLYEQYF. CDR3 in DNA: TGTGCCAGCAGTGAAGGTGGGCAGTTCCTCTACGAGCAGTACTTC.

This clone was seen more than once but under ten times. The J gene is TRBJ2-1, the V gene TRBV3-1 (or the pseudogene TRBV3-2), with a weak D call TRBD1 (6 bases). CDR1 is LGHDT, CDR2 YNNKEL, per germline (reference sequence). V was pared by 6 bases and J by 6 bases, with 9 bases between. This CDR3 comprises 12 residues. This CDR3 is CASRRDTNEQFF. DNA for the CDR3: TGTGCCAGCAGAAGGGACACCAATGAGCAGTTCTTC.

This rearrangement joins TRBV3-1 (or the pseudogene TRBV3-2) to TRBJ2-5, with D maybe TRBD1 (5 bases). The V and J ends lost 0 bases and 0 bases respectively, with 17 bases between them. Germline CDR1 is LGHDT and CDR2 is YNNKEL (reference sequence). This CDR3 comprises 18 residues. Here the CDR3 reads CASSQDYVGRVNQETQYF. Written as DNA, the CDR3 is TGTGCCAGCAGCCAAGATTATGTAGGCAGGGTGAACCAAGAGACCCAGTACTTC.

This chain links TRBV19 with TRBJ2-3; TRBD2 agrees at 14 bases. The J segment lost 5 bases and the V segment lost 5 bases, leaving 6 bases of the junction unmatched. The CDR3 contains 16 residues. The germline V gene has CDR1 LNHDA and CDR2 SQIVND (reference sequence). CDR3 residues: CASSLRGLAGVDTQYF. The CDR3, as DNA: TGTGCCAGTAGTCTAAGGGGACTAGCGGGAGTAGATACGCAGTATTTT.

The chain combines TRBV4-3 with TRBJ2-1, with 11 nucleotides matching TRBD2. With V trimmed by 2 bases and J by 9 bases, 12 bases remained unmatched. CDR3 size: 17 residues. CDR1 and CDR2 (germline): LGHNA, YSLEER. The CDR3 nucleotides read TGCGCCAGCAGCCAACAAACTAGCGGGAGTCTTAGTGGTGAGCAGTTCTTC. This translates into CASSQQTSGSLSGEQFF.

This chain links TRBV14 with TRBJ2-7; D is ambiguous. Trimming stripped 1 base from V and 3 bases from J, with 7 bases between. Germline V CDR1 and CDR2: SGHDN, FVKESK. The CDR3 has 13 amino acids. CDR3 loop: CASSQGVSYEQYF. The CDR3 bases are TGTGCCAGCAGCCAAGGTGTCAGCTACGAGCAGTACTTC.

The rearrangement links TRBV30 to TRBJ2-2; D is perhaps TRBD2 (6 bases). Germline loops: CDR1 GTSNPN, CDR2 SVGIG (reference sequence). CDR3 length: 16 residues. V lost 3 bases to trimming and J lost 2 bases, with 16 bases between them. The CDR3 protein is CAWRAPGGRNTGELFF. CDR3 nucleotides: TGTGCCTGGAGGGCGCCCGGGGGACGAAACACCGGGGAGCTGTTTTTT.